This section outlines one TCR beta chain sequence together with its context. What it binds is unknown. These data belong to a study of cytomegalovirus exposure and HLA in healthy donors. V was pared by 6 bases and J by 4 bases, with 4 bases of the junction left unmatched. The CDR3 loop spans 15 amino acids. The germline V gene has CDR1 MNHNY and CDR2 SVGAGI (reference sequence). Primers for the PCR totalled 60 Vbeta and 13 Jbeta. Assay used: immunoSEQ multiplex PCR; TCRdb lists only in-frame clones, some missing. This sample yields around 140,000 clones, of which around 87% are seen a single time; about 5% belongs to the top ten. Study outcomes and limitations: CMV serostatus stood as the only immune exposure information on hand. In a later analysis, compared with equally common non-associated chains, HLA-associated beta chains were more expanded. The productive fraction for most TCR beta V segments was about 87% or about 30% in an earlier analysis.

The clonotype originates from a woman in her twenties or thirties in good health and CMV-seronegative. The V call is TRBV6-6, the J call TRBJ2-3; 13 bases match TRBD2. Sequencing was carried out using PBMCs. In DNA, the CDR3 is TGTGCCAGCAGACTAGCGGGGGGGCTGGCAGATACGCAGTATTTT. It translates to CASRLAGGLADTQYF.